This T cell receptor (beta chain) was sequenced during a study of glioma-infiltrating T cells. Trimming took 0 bases from V and 3 from J; bases not matched to a gene: 11. CDR1 LGHNT and CDR2 FRNRAP come from the germline V gene. The CDR3 spans 21 residues. Sample share makes this clonotype medium-sized. Amplification of TCR alpha and beta CDR3 regions from RNA used iRepertoire nested multiplex PCR. For one-step reverse transcription and amplification, 100-400 ng of tissue mRNA or PBMC total RNA was used. MiXCR, run by TCRdb on the multiplex PCR reads, gives a single entry per CDR3 protein. Among roughly 460 distinct CDR3 sequences, 52% were seen once, and the ten largest hold about a third.

The clonotype comes from a human donor with low-grade glioma or glioblastoma, undergoing nonglioma brain surgery, or in good health (not recorded which). Material for sequencing was glioma tissue, nonneoplastic brain tissue, or PBMCs (not recorded which). The chain uses TRBV12-5 and TRBJ2-1; 16 bases agree with TRBD2. This CDR3 reads CASGLVLLPGLAGGHYNEQFF. The CDR3 nucleotides read TGTGCTAGTGGTTTGGTACTACTGCCGGGACTAGCGGGAGGGCACTACAATGAGCAGTTCTTC.